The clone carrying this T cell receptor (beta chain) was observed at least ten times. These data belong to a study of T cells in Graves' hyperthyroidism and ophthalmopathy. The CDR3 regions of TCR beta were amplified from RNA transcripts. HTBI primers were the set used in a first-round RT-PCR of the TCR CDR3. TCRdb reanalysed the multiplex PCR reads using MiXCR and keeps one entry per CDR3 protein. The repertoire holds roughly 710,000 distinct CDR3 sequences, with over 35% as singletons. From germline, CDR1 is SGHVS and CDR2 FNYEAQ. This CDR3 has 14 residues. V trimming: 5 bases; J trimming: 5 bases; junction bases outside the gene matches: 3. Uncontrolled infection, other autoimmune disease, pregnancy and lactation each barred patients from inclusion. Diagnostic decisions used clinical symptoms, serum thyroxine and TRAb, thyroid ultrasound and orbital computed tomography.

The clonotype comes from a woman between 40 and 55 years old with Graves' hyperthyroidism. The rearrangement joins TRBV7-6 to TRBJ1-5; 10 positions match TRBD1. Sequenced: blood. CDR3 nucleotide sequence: TGTGCCAGCAGCCCGACAGGGGGCCATCAGCCCCAGCATTTT. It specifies CASSPTGGHQPQHF.